This T cell receptor beta chain is drawn from a study of cytomegalovirus exposure and HLA in healthy donors (dated by TCRdb to 2016 to 2017). With regard to the full study: According to a later analysis, one platform produced both the roughly 120 validation repertoires and the roughly 650 repertoires of the first cohort. The study aimed to test whether signatures of past pathogen exposure could be identified by cataloging public T cell receptors. Along with the approximately 620-subject first cohort, a separate validation cohort of 120 different subjects was used. High-throughput TCR immunosequencing, statistical association of individual TCRs with disease status, and machine learning were combined to predict cytomegalovirus infection status. Overall study outcomes, separate from this receptor: A later analysis lacked HLA typing for the validation cohort, so it scored co-occurrence in that cohort across all 130 or so repertoires. The authors suggested that the approach could potentially be generalized to other disease states and immunological phenotypes. Most TCR sequences were observed very rarely across donors, whereas some public TCRs were present in many individuals. The study gave a list of 150 to 200 TCR beta chains associated with cytomegalovirus. In vitro tests confirmed that a few of the cytomegalovirus-associated TCR beta chains recognize cytomegalovirus antigens. In a later analysis, TCRs clustered in the first cohort were found to also tend to co-occur in the 130 or so validation repertoires, with around 94% of cluster scores above 0. The classifier was reported to diagnose cytomegalovirus status with high specificity and sensitivity in both the original cohort and the validation cohort.

Trimming removed 3 bases from V and 9 bases from J; the gene matches leave 9 bases unexplained. CDR1 SGHVS and CDR2 FNYEAQ are derived from the germline V gene. Taken from cysteine to phenylalanine, the CDR3 has 15 residues. Here the CDR3 DNA is all that survives: 45 bases in frame from base 1. The method behind the library was the immunoSEQ multiplex PCR assay. Concerning the study's data processing: A statistical classification framework was built to diagnose cytomegalovirus status from the catalog of TCR beta chain sequences. The source is immuneACCESS, and TCRdb retained only in-frame sequences with V and J called. Part of the clones is not carried over; for the studies checked, unresolved V genes explain less than half of this, and the remainder is unexplained. For V, J and clone size, that table is used; D and trimming come from the DNA. The sample has some 150,000 clones on record, 86% of them singletons. Roughly 2.6% of the sample belongs to the ten largest clones.

Concerning this clone itself: No antigen is known for it. Within one base of it there is no much larger clone, and no base qualities were kept.

Donors formed part of the validation cohort, which comprised 120 subjects and was distinct from the first cohort of under 800 subjects. Sequencing input: PBMCs. The sequence is built from TRBV7-6 and TRBJ2-1; 9 bases in the middle match TRBD2. This TCR derives from a man aged 18 to 30 in good health and CMV-seropositive. The CDR3 corresponds to CASSLGGRGMGEQFF. The nucleotide sequence reads as follows: TGTGCCAGCAGCTTGGGCGGGAGGGGAATGGGTGAGCAGTTCTTC.